This entry is about one TCR beta chain. Its antigen is unknown. This sample stems from a study of Tregs in tolerant kidney transplant recipients. The length of the CDR3 is 15 residues. The V gene's germline CDR1 is SEHNR and CDR2 FQNEAQ (reference sequence). V gave up 3 bases and J gave up 3 bases; unmatched junction bases: 5. Assay used: immunoSEQ multiplex PCR; TCRdb lists only in-frame clones, some missing. The table has 110,000 or so clones, about 91% seen once. Unstimulated regulatory T cells (CD4+CD25+CD127-), CD4+CD25- non-regulatory cells, CD4 and CD8 cells were FACS-sorted from thawed PBMCs. Study conclusions and caveats: Findings come from small patient numbers and require larger validation.

The chain links TRBV7-9 to TRBJ2-4; 7 bases match TRBD1. The source of this sequence is a human donor in good health. Specimen: CD4+ T cells from blood. CDR3 in DNA: TGTGCCAGCAGCTTTCGAGGGGACAGCAAAAACATTCAGTACTTC. Translating gives CASSFRGDSKNIQYF.